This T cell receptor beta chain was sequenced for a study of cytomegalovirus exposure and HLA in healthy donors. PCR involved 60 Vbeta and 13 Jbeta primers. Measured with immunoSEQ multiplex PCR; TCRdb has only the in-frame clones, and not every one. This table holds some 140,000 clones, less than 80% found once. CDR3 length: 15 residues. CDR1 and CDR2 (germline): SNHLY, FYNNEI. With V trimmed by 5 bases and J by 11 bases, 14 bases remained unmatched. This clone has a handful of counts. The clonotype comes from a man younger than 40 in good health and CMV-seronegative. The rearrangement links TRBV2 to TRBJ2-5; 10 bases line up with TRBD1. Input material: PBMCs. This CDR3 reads CASSSPGQGSLEQYF. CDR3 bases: TGTGCCAGCAGTTCTCCGGGACAGGGGAGCTTGGAGCAGTACTTC.